The text below deals with one TCR beta chain. Data came from immunoSEQ multiplex PCR; TCRdb stores just in-frame clones and leaves some out. This table has more than 200,000 clones, around 78% appearing once. This record belongs to a study of blood T cell repertoires in COVID-19. The sequencing sample was made of peripheral blood. The receptor's source is a woman between 65 and 79 years old with active or convalescent COVID-19.

CDR3 sequence reads: CASSSATGVPYEQYF. CDR3 coding DNA: TGTGCCAGCAGTTCGGCGACAGGGGTCCCCTACGAGCAGTACTTC. The gene calls are TRBV3-1 (or the pseudogene TRBV3-2) and TRBJ2-7, with TRBD1 identical over 8 bases. The CDR3 has 15 residues. The V gene's germline CDR1 is LGHDT and CDR2 YNNKEL (reference sequence). V lost 6 bases to trimming and J lost 2 bases; unmatched junction nucleotides: 9.